This T cell receptor (beta chain) stems from a study of T-cell memory formation after mild COVID-19. In germline, CDR1 is SGHAT, CDR2 FQNNGV. The V gene end was trimmed by 2 bases and the J gene end by 5 bases; junction bases not matched to a gene: 7. The CDR3 extends over 17 amino acids. This clonotype was counted a few times. TCRdb reprocessed the 5' RACE reads with MiXCR, giving one entry per CDR3 protein. This sample yields 400,000 to 500,000 distinct CDR3 sequences, of which over 15% are seen a single time; roughly 8.4% belongs to the top ten. The chain uses TRBV11-2 and TRBJ2-1, with TRBD2 matching over 12 bases. This receptor was identified in an adult woman who had mild COVID-19 (a few samples of this study predate the infection). Cell type and time point are not known. The sample was PBMCs or a T cell subset sorted from them (not recorded which). The CDR3 spells CASSLRLAGGQDNEQFF. The DNA of the CDR3 is TGTGCCAGCAGCTTAAGGCTAGCGGGAGGGCAAGACAATGAGCAGTTCTTC.